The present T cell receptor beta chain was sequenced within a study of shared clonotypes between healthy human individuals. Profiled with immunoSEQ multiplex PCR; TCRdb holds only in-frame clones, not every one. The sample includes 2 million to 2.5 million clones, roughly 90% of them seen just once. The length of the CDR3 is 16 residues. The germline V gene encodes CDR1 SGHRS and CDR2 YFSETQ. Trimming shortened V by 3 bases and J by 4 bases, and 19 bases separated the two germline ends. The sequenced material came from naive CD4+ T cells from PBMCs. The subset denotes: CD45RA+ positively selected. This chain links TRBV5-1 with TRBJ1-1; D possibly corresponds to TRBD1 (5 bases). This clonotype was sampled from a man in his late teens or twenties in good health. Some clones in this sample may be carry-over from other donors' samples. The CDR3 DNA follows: TGCGCCAGCAGCTGGATCAGCGGGGGTCTAGGCACTGAAGCTTTCTTT. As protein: CASSWISGGLGTEAFF. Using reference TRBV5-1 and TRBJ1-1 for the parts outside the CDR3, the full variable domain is KAGVTQTPRYLIKTRGQQVTLSCSPISGHRSVSWYQQTPGQGLQFLFEYFSETQRNKGNFPGRFSGRQFSNSRSEMNVSTLELGDSALYLCASSWISGGLGTEAFFGQGTRLTVV.